This T cell receptor (beta chain) derives from a study of regulatory T cells in long-lasting Graves disease. The CDR3 spans 17 residues. J gave up 4 bases and V 9 bases, and 14 bases lay outside the gene matches. CDR1 LNHDA and CDR2 SQIVND come from the germline V gene (reference sequence). The time point here: newly diagnosed GD, antithyroid drugs for less than 3 months. PBMCs provided the RNA from which the TCR library was made. Arm-PCR of CDR3 regions with iRepertoire HTBI primers generated TCR beta libraries. In TCRdb, the multiplex PCR reads were re-called with MiXCR into one record per CDR3 protein. This table has around 480,000 distinct CDR3 sequences, around 15% appearing once. The same sample was also studied in work on T cells in Graves' hyperthyroidism and ophthalmopathy. From that report: Hyperthyroidism in the patients, aged 18 to 65, was newly diagnosed and under 2 months in duration. Diagnostic decisions used clinical symptoms, serum thyroxine and TRAb, thyroid ultrasound and orbital computed tomography. First-round RT-PCR targeting the TCR CDR3 was performed with the HTBI primer set.

The sequence was obtained from a man in his forties or fifties with Graves disease. Sequenced here: peripheral blood mononuclear cells (PBMCs), sampled at new diagnosis, from a patient treated with antithyroid drugs. This sequence joins TRBV19 and TRBJ2-7; 14 bases match TRBD2. The CDR3 loop is CASGPPGTSGRGYEQYF. The CDR3 nucleotides are TGTGCCAGCGGCCCTCCGGGGACTAGCGGGAGAGGATACGAGCAGTACTTC.